These 32 T cell receptor beta chains were sequenced from one sample in a study of blood T cell repertoires in COVID-19. The data were produced by immunoSEQ multiplex PCR, yet TCRdb's version contains in-frame clones alone and is incomplete. The table has about 210,000 clones, 85% seen once. The source material was peripheral blood. These TCRs come from a woman aged 65 to 85 with COVID-19, enrolled during active disease.

This clone was seen a few times. The chain employs TRBV10-3 and TRBJ2-3; 11 bases fit TRBD1. Germline V gene data show CDR1 as ENHRY and CDR2 as SYGVKD. V lost 2 bases, J lost 5 bases, and 6 bases stayed unmatched. This CDR3 has 16 amino acids. CDR3 sequence reads: CAISESGQGAKDTQYF. CDR3 coding DNA: TGTGCCATCAGTGAGAGCGGACAGGGGGCGAAAGATACGCAGTATTTT.

The chain is built from TRBV5-1 and TRBJ1-4; 8 positions match TRBD1. Germline CDR1 reads SGHRS; CDR2 reads YFSETQ. The CDR3 contains 16 residues. V was clipped by 4 bases and J by 6 bases; unmatched bases: 11. The CDR3 sequence: CASSRDRQGGHEKLFF. CDR3 sequence (DNA): TGCGCCAGCAGCAGGGACAGGCAGGGAGGACATGAAAAACTGTTTTTT.

The sample holds a few counts of this clone. V usage is TRBV7-9 and J usage is TRBJ1-2; D gene ambiguous. Germline V gene lookup returns CDR1 SEHNR and CDR2 FQNEAQ (reference sequence). The CDR3 is 14 residues long. V gave up 5 bases and J gave up 8 bases, with 18 bases separating them. DNA for the CDR3: TGTGCCAGCAGCAACCGGGATCCCAAGGAAGGCTACACCTTC. It specifies CASSNRDPKEGYTF.

The V and J genes are TRBV19 and TRBJ2-7; D is unresolved. Looked up from germline, CDR1 is LNHDA and CDR2 is SQIVND (reference sequence). This CDR3 is built from 15 residues. Trimming removed 10 bases at V and 0 bases at J, with 19 bases between. CDR3 nucleotides: TGTGCCACCCTACCCCCCGGTCGGAGCTCCTACGAGCAGTACTTC. It codes for CATLPPGRSSYEQYF.

The CDR3: CASSLMLQDYGYTF. The CDR3 bases are TGTGCCAGCAGTTTAATGCTACAGGACTATGGCTACACCTTC. The V gene is TRBV28, the J gene TRBJ1-2, with D tentatively TRBD1 (5 bases). Trimming shortened V by 2 bases and J by 3 bases, and 10 bases separated the two germline ends. Germline V CDR1 and CDR2: MDHEN, SYDVKM. The CDR3 has 14 amino acids.

This clone was seen just once. V is TRBV7-9 and J is TRBJ2-1, with 13 bases that match TRBD2. J gave up 16 bases and V 5 bases, and 8 bases lay outside the gene matches. Looked up from germline, CDR1 is SEHNR and CDR2 is FQNEAQ (reference sequence). There are 13 residues in the CDR3. The CDR3 loop is CASSTTSGRTPFF. The CDR3 coding sequence is TGTGCCAGCAGCACGACTAGCGGGAGGACCCCTTTCTTC.

The chain combines TRBV4-1 with TRBJ1-1; D gene ambiguous. Germline lookup yields CDR1 MGHRA and CDR2 YSYEKL. The CDR3 loop spans 13 amino acids. V gave up 1 base and J gave up 4 bases, with 7 bases separating them. CDR3 loop: CASSQALSTEAFF. The CDR3, as DNA: TGCGCCAGCAGCCAAGCGCTATCCACTGAAGCTTTCTTT.

The chain employs TRBV11-2 and TRBJ2-5; TRBD2 aligns across 11 bases. Germline V gene lookup returns CDR1 SGHAT and CDR2 FQNNGV. The V and J ends lost 5 bases and 3 bases, in that order; junction bases with no gene match: 5. The CDR3 loop spans 15 amino acids. The CDR3 DNA sequence: TGTGCCAGCAGCACGGGGACTAGCGGAAAAGAGACCCAGTACTTC. Translating it yields CASSTGTSGKETQYF.

The V gene is TRBV5-6, the J gene TRBJ2-3, with 8 bases aligning to TRBD1. Germline CDR1 and CDR2: SGHDT and YYEEEE. CDR3 length: 16 residues. The ends lost 0 bases at V and 2 bases at J; junction bases unmatched: 5. Here the CDR3 DNA reads TGTGCCAGCAGCTTGGTGGGGACAGGACCCACAGATACGCAGTATTTT. Protein product: CASSLVGTGPTDTQYF.

This rearrangement joins TRBV12-3 or TRBV12-4 to TRBJ2-1; TRBD2 matches at 8 bases. The CDR3 is made up of 13 amino acids. Trimming cost V 6 bases and J 10 bases; bases outside gene matches: 8. The CDR3 region is CASSPKGLAEQFF. DNA for the CDR3: TGTGCCAGCAGCCCTAAAGGACTAGCAGAGCAGTTCTTC.

The genes are TRBV5-4 and TRBJ2-1; D gene unclear. The CDR3 consists of 15 residues. Trimming pared 4 bases from V and 7 bases from J, leaving 18 bases between. Germline CDR1 SGHNT, CDR2 YYREEE (reference sequence). The CDR3 DNA reads TGTGCCAGCAGCCCCCCTCCCCAACAAAGAAATGAGCAGTTCTTC. Residues: CASSPPPQQRNEQFF.

The chain carries TRBV19 and TRBJ1-2; 10 nucleotides match TRBD1. Germline V gives CDR1 LNHDA, CDR2 SQIVND (reference sequence). The CDR3 covers 18 residues. V dropped 4 bases and J dropped 2; count of bases not matched to a gene: 13. CDR3 coding DNA: TGTGCCAGTAGTACATATCCCGGGACAGGGGTTGTCAACTATGGCTACACCTTC. It encodes CASSTYPGTGVVNYGYTF.

The V and J genes are TRBV5-1 and TRBJ1-1; D gene unclear. Trimming took off 0 bases at V and 3 bases at J, with 9 bases between the two ends. Germline V lookup: CDR1 SGHRS, CDR2 YFSETQ. The CDR3 contains 14 residues. The CDR3 region is CASSLALGHTEAFF. The CDR3 nucleotides are TGCGCCAGCAGCTTGGCCCTTGGCCACACTGAAGCTTTCTTT.

V and J are TRBV18 and TRBJ1-4; D unresolved. From germline, CDR1 is KGHSH and CDR2 LQKENI. Trimming took off 3 bases at V and 8 bases at J, with 16 bases between the two ends. CDR3 length: 15 amino acids. CDR3 coding DNA: TGTGCCAGCTCACCCACGGGAGGGCGGGAAGAAAAACTGTTTTTT. This codes for CASSPTGGREEKLFF.

CDR3 DNA sequence: TGTGCCAGCAGTTCGGGACAGGGGGCAACTAATGAAAAACTGTTTTTT. Translating gives CASSSGQGATNEKLFF. The rearrangement joins TRBV6-5 to TRBJ1-4; 11 bases match TRBD1. J was trimmed by 0 bases and V by 4 bases; bases with no gene match: 1. Per the germline V gene, CDR1 is MNHEY and CDR2 is SVGAGI. This CDR3 has 16 amino acids.

This rearrangement joins TRBV7-9 to TRBJ1-1, with D unclear. From germline, CDR1 is SEHNR and CDR2 FQNEAQ (reference sequence). Trimming took off 5 bases at V and 6 bases at J, with 13 bases between the two ends. The CDR3 consists of 13 residues. CDR3 in amino acids: CASSIPGIPEAFF. The CDR3 nucleotides read TGTGCCAGCAGCATTCCGGGGATACCTGAAGCTTTCTTT.

DNA of the CDR3: TGTGCCAGCAGCCTAACGACAGCCTTCGAGACCCAGTACTTC. This codes for CASSLTTAFETQYF. The chain couples TRBV14 to TRBJ2-5; tentatively, D is TRBD1 (5 bases). Trimming shortened V by 4 bases and J by 5 bases, and 14 bases separated the two germline ends. From germline, CDR1 is SGHDN and CDR2 FVKESK. CDR3 length: 14 residues.

This chain connects TRBV3-1 (or the pseudogene TRBV3-2) to TRBJ1-6; D gene uncertain. The CDR3 runs to 15 residues. CDR1 LGHDT and CDR2 YNNKEL come from the germline V gene (reference sequence). The germline V and J ends were trimmed by 0 bases and 7 bases, with 10 bases remaining between them. Here the CDR3 reads CASSQEGGRNSPLHF. DNA of the CDR3: TGTGCCAGCAGCCAAGAAGGAGGGAGGAATTCACCCCTCCACTTT.

Only one count was recorded for this clone. The chain employs TRBV19 and TRBJ1-2; no clear D. The germline V gene has CDR1 LNHDA and CDR2 SQIVND (reference sequence). Trimming pared 7 bases from V and 1 base from J, leaving 4 bases between. This CDR3 comprises 11 residues. As DNA, the CDR3 is TGTGCCAGTATGTATAACTATGGCTACACCTTC. Translation: CASMYNYGYTF.

V is TRBV6-4 and J is TRBJ1-2; D is perhaps TRBD1 (5 bases). Germline V gene data show CDR1 as MRHNA and CDR2 as SNTAGT. The germline V and J ends were trimmed by 2 bases and 5 bases, with 12 bases remaining between them. The CDR3 loop spans 14 amino acids. The CDR3 region has the DNA TGTGCCAGCAGTGACACCGTCGGGGGGTATGGCTACACCTTC. Residues: CASSDTVGGYGYTF.

This chain joins TRBV11-2 and TRBJ2-3; 8 bases map to TRBD1. Germline V gene sequence: CDR1 SGHAT, CDR2 FQNNGV. V lost 4 bases and J lost 2; bases outside the gene matches: 11. The CDR3 has 17 residues. DNA for the CDR3: TGTGCCAGCAGCTCCGGACAGGGTTTCGTCTCCACAGATACGCAGTATTTT. It is translated as CASSSGQGFVSTDTQYF.

The chain joins TRBV5-4 to TRBJ2-6; D not resolved. Trimming took 4 bases from V and 0 from J, leaving 14 bases between them. From germline, CDR1 is SGHNT and CDR2 YYREEE (reference sequence). The CDR3 extends over 17 amino acids. The CDR3 coding sequence is TGTGCCAGCAGCCCCTCCTATGCCCACTCTGGGGCCAACGTCCTGACTTTC. This gives the protein CASSPSYAHSGANVLTF. Looking up the rest from reference TRBV5-4 and TRBJ2-6 gives the full variable domain: ETGVTQSPTHLIKTRGQQVTLRCSSQSGHNTVSWYQQALGQGPQFIFQYYREEENGRGNFPPRFSGLQFPNYSSELNVNALELDDSALYLCASSPSYAHSGANVLTFGAGSRLTVL.

The chain employs TRBV5-8 and TRBJ1-1, with 12 bases lining up with TRBD1. The CDR3 loop spans 15 amino acids. Trimming removed 4 bases from V and 1 base from J; junction bases left unmatched: 2. CDR1 and CDR2 (germline): SGHTS, YDEGEE. CDR3 sequence (DNA): TGTGCCAGCAGCAGGGACAGGGGGCGGAACACTGAAGCTTTCTTT. Protein sequence: CASSRDRGRNTEAFF.

V is TRBV24-1 and J is TRBJ2-7, with D unclear. Trimming stripped 7 bases from V and 3 bases from J, with 12 bases between. The CDR3 length is 13 residues. Germline-derived CDR1 and CDR2 are KGHDR and SFDVKD. The CDR3 DNA sequence: TGTGCCACCAGCGGCGCGGCCAGCTACGAGCAGTACTTC. Its translation: CATSGAASYEQYF.

This clone was seen only a few times. The chain uses TRBV10-1 and TRBJ1-4; TRBD1 matches 7 bases. J gave up 0 bases and V 5 bases, and 9 bases lay outside the gene matches. This CDR3 is 17 amino acids long. Looked up from germline, CDR1 is WNHNN and CDR2 is SYGVQD (reference sequence). This CDR3 reads CASSPNSDRATNEKLFF. CDR3 nucleotides: TGCGCCAGCAGTCCTAATAGTGACAGGGCAACTAATGAAAAACTGTTTTTT.

This clone was seen once. The V and J genes are TRBV5-1 and TRBJ2-3; TRBD2 matches 10 bases. The CDR3 consists of 16 residues. With 4 bases clipped from V and 2 bases from J, the junction kept 7 bases outside the gene matches. Germline V CDR1 and CDR2: SGHRS, YFSETQ. The CDR3 DNA sequence: TGCGCCAGCAGCAATCTACTAGCGGGACCCACAGATACGCAGTATTTT. This encodes CASSNLLAGPTDTQYF.

The chain uses TRBV5-1 and TRBJ2-7; D remains ambiguous. Germline V gene sequence: CDR1 SGHRS, CDR2 YFSETQ. Trimming pared 0 bases from V and 2 bases from J, leaving 9 bases between. This CDR3 comprises 14 residues. CDR3 region: CASSLAIFPYEQYF. The CDR3 region has the DNA TGCGCCAGCAGCTTGGCTATCTTTCCCTACGAGCAGTACTTC.

V is TRBV3-1 (or the pseudogene TRBV3-2) and J is TRBJ2-2; 8 positions agree with TRBD2. V trimming: 2 bases; J trimming: 6 bases; junction bases outside the gene matches: 11. Germline V gene data show CDR1 as LGHDT and CDR2 as YNNKEL (reference sequence). This CDR3 spans 17 amino acids. The CDR3 is CASSQSSLAVGAGELFF. In DNA, the CDR3 is TGTGCCAGCAGCCAATCCTCACTAGCGGTGGGTGCCGGGGAGCTGTTTTTT.

The chain recombines TRBV25-1 with TRBJ1-4; a possible D gene is TRBD1 (6 bases). Looked up from germline, CDR1 is MGHDK and CDR2 is SYGVNS. Trimming pared 6 bases from V and 0 bases from J, leaving 17 bases between. The CDR3 totals 17 residues. The CDR3 DNA reads as TGTGCCAGCAGCCGAAGACAGGAATCAGCAACTAATGAAAAACTGTTTTTT. Amino acid sequence: CASSRRQESATNEKLFF.

CDR3 DNA: TGCGCCAGCAGCCAAGTCGAGGGGGACTATGGCTACACCTTC. Its protein is CASSQVEGDYGYTF. J is TRBJ1-2 and V is TRBV4-3; TRBD1 might be the D (6 bases). This CDR3 is 14 amino acids long. Per germline, CDR1 LGHNA and CDR2 YSLEER. Trimming pared 1 base from V and 3 bases from J, leaving 9 bases between.

This clone was seen once. The chain couples TRBV11-2 to TRBJ2-3; 10 nucleotides match TRBD2. J lost 8 bases, V lost 1 base, and 9 bases had no gene match. From germline, CDR1 is SGHAT and CDR2 FQNNGV. CDR3 length: 16 amino acids. The CDR3, as DNA: TGTGCCAGCAGCTTAGTTCGGCTAGCGGGAGAACGTACGCAGTATTTT. This encodes CASSLVRLAGERTQYF.

This chain links TRBV24-1 with TRBJ2-3; the match to TRBD2 covers 10 bases. This CDR3 spans 17 amino acids. The germline gives CDR1 KGHDR, CDR2 SFDVKD. Trimming cost V 2 bases and J 6 bases; bases outside gene matches: 10. The CDR3 DNA follows: TGTGCCACCAGTGATTCGGCTAGCGGGAGTGAATCGGATACGCAGTATTTT. Residues: CATSDSASGSESDTQYF.